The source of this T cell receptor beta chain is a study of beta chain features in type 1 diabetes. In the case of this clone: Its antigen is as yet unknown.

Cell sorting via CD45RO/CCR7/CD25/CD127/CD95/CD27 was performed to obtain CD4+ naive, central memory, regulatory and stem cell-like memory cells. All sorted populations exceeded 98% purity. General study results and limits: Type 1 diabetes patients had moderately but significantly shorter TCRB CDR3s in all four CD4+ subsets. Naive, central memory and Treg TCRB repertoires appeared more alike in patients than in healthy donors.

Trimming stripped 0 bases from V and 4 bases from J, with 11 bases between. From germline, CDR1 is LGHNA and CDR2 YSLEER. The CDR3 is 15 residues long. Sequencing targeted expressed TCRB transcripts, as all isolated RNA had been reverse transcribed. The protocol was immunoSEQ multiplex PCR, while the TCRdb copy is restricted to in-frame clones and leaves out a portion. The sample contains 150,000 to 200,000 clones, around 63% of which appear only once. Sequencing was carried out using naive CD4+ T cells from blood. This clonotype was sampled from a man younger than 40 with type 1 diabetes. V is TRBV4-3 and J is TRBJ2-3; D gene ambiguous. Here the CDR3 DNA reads TGCGCCAGCAGCCAAGAACCGGTCACCCCAGATACGCAGTATTTT. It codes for CASSQEPVTPDTQYF.